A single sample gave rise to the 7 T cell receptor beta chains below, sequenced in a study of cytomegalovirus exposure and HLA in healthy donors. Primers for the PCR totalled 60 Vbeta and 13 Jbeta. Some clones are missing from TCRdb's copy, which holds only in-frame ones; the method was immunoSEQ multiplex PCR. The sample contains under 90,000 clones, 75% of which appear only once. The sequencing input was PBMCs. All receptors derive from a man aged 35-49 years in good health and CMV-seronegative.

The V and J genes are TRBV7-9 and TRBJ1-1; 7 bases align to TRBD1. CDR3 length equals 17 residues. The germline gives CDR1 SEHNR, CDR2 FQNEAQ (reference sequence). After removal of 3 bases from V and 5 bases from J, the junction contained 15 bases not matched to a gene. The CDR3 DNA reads TGTGCCAGCAGCTTCCCTCTCTTGGACAGGAGGGGGACTGAAGCTTTCTTT. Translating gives CASSFPLLDRRGTEAFF.

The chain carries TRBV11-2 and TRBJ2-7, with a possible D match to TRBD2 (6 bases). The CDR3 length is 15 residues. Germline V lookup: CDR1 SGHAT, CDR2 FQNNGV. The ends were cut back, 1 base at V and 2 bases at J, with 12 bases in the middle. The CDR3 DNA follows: TGTGCCAGCAGCTTAGTTCTTAGCGGTACCTACGAGCAGTACTTC. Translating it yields CASSLVLSGTYEQYF. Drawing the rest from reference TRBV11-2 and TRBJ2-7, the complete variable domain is EAGVAQSPRYKIIEKRQSVAFWCNPISGHATLYWYQQILGQGPKLLIQFQNNGVVDDSQLPKDRFSAERLKGVDSTLKIQPAKLEDSAVYLCASSLVLSGTYEQYFGPGTRLTVT.

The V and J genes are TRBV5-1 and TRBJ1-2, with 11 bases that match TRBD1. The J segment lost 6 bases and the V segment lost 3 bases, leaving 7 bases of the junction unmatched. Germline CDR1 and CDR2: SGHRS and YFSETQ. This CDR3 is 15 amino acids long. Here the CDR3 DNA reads TGCGCCAGCAGCTGGACAGGGGGCGCTTCTGATGGCTACACCTTC. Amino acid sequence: CASSWTGGASDGYTF. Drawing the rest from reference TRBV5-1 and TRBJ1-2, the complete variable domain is KAGVTQTPRYLIKTRGQQVTLSCSPISGHRSVSWYQQTPGQGLQFLFEYFSETQRNKGNFPGRFSGRQFSNSRSEMNVSTLELGDSALYLCASSWTGGASDGYTFGSGTRLTVV.

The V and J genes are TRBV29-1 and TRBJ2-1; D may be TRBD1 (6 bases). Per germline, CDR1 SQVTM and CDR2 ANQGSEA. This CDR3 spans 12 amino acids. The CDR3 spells CSGCPGVDEQFF. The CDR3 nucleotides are TGCAGTGGGTGCCCAGGGGTGGATGAGCAGTTCTTC.

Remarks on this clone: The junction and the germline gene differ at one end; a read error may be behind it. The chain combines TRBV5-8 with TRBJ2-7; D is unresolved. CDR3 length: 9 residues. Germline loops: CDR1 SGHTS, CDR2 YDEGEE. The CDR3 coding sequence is TGTGCCAGCATTGTCCCCTCCTTCTTC. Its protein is CASIVPSFF. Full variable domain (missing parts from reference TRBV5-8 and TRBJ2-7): EAGVTQSPTHLIKTRGQQATLRCSPISGHTSVYWYQQALGLGLQFLLWYDEGEERNRGNFPPRFSGRQFPNYSSELNVNALELEDSALYLCASIVPSFFGPGTRLTVT.

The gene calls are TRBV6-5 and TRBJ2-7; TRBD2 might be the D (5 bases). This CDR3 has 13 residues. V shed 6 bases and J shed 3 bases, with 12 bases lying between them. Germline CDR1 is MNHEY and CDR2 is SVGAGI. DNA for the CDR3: TGTGCCAGCAGGGCGGCGGGCTACTACGAGCAGTACTTC. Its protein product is CASRAAGYYEQYF.

The CDR3 spells CASSQDRRQAGTEAFF. Here the CDR3 DNA reads TGTGCCAGCAGCCAAGATCGTCGACAGGCGGGCACTGAAGCTTTCTTT. This chain links TRBV4-2 with TRBJ1-1, with D perhaps TRBD1 (6 bases). The length of the CDR3 is 16 residues. V was shortened by 0 bases and J by 4 bases, with 15 bases between the two germline ends. Germline-derived CDR1 and CDR2 are LGHNA and YNFKEQ.